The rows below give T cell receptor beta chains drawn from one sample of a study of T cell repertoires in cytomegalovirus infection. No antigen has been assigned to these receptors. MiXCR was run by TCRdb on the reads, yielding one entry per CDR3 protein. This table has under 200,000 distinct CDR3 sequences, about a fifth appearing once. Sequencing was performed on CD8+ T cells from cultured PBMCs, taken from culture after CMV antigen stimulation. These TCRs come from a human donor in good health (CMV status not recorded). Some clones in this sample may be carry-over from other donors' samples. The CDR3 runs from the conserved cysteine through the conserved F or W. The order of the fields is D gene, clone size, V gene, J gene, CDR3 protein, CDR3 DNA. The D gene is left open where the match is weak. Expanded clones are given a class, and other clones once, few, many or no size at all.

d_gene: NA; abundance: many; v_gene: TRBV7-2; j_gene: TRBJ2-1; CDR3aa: CASSLEDDNEQFF; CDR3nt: TGTGCCAGCAGCTTAGAGGATGACAATGAGCAGTTCTTC
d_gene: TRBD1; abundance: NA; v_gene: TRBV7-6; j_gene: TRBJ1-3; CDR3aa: CASSLSGTGRGNTIYF; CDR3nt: TGTGCCAGCAGCTTATCAGGGACAGGGCGGGGGAACACCATATATTTT
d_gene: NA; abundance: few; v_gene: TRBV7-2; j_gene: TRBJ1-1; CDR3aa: CASSSHMGRNTEAFF; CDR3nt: TGTGCCAGCAGCTCTCACATGGGACGGAACACTGAAGCTTTCTTT
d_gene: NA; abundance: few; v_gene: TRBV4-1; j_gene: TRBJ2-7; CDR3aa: CASSPRVPTGEQYF; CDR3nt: TGCGCCAGCAGCCCCCGGGTTCCTACAGGGGAGCAGTACTTC
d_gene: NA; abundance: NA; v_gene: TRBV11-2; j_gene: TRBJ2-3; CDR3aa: CASSLSSGLNTDTQYF; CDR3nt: TGTGCCAGCAGCTTAAGTTCAGGGCTGAACACAGATACGCAGTATTTT
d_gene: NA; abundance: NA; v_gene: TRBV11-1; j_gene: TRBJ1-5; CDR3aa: CASSTYPGEHQPQHF; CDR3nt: TGTGCCAGCAGCACATACCCAGGGGAGCATCAGCCCCAGCATTTT
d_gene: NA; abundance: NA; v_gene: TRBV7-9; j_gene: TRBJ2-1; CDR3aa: CASSLKGGAGTNSPFF; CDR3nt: TGTGCCAGCAGCTTAAAAGGGGGGGCAGGGACTAATTCCCCGTTCTTC
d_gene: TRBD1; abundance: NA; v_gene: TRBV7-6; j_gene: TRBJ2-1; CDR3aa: CASSSTGVYNEQFF; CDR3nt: TGTGCCAGCAGCTCAACAGGGGTCTACAATGAGCAGTTCTTC
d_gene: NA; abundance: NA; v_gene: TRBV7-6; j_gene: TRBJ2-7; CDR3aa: CASSLEAAGGLSYEQYF; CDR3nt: TGTGCCAGCAGCTTAGAGGCGGCAGGGGGGCTCTCCTACGAGCAGTACTTC
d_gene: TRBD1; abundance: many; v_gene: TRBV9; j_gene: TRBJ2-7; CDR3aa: CASSGGQGAFHEQYF; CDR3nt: TGTGCCAGCAGCGGGGGACAGGGGGCATTCCACGAGCAGTACTTC
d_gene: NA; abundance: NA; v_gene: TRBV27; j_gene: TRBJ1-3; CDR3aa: CASSPSLVEIWNTIYF; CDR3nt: TGTGCCAGCAGCCCATCGCTCGTGGAGATCTGGAACACCATATATTTT
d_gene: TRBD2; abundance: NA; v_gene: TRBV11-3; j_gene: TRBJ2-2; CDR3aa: CASSGLAGDERTGELFF; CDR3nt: TGTGCCAGCAGCGGACTAGCGGGGGACGAACGTACCGGGGAGCTGTTTTTT
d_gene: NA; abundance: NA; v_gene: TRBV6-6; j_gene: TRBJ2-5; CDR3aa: CASGYTEETQYF; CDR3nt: TGTGCCAGCGGTTACACAGAGGAGACCCAGTACTTC
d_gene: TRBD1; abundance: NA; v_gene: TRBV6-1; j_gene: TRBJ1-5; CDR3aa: CASSDRVRGNQPQHF; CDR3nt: TGTGCCAGCAGCGACAGGGTAAGAGGAAACCAGCCCCAGCATTTT
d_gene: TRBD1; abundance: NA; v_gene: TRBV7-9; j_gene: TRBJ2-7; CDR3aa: CASSLDRSFPYEQYF; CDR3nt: TGTGCCAGCAGCTTGGACAGGTCGTTTCCCTACGAGCAGTACTTC
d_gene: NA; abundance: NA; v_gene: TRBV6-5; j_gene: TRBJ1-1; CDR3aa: CASSYSTMTEAFF; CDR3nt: TGTGCCAGCAGTTACTCGACTATGACTGAAGCTTTCTTT